The subject of this entry is one TCR beta chain. Reverse transcription of extracted RNA yielded cDNA, which provided the sequencing template. TCRdb's copy holds only in-frame clones and misses some; the assay was immunoSEQ multiplex PCR. The sample records roughly 200,000 clones, 50% to 65% being singletons. Sample treatment: oral pan-JAK inhibitor, 5-10 mg twice daily. Alopecia areata patients gave lesional scalp punch biopsies and peripheral blood samples. Trimming left V 5 bases short and J 7 bases short, with 9 bases between. The CDR3 has 11 amino acids. Germline V gives CDR1 MGHRA, CDR2 YSYEKL. The data derive from a study of CD8+ T cells in alopecia areata.

The receptor was isolated from a human donor with alopecia areata. Source: CD8+ T cells sorted from blood, taken at week 24, from a patient treated with tofacitinib. The chain joins TRBV4-1 to TRBJ2-7; D gene ambiguous. CDR3 sequence (DNA): TGCGCCAGCAGCGACGAGGAGGAGCAGTACTTC. It codes for CASSDEEEQYF.